In its sample, the clone carrying this T cell receptor (beta chain) was seen a few times. This sample was included in a study of blood T cell repertoires in COVID-19. Background on the study: PBMCs, B-cell-depleted T cells, or T cells were the source of the cDNA or gDNA that made up the material.

Germline V CDR1 and CDR2: SGHDT, YYEEEE. V lost 4 bases to trimming and J lost 10 bases, with 18 bases between them. The CDR3 spans 14 residues. Original processing methods: Reference gene primer amplification gave nucleated cell count estimates. TCRdb's copy holds only in-frame clones and misses some; the assay was immunoSEQ multiplex PCR. That table supplies the V and J calls and clone size; D and trimming were determined from the DNA. The sample lists under 250,000 clones, 80% to 90% occurring once. The genes are TRBV5-6 and TRBJ1-5; tentatively, D is TRBD1 (5 bases). Source material: peripheral blood. The sequence was obtained from a man between 50 and 59 years old with COVID-19, enrolled during active disease. CDR3 sequence reads: CASSQYGTLRPQHF. CDR3 coding DNA: TGTGCCAGCAGCCAATACGGGACTTTGAGACCCCAGCATTTT.